This T cell receptor (beta chain) was identified during a study of blood T cells in healthy people across ages. Looking at the study overall: Every two T cells gave about one barcoded beta molecule via template switching. General study results and limits: Among T cells, TCR beta diversity per million cells dropped roughly linearly as age rose. Long-lived donors carried more naive CD4+ cells and greater diversity than aged donors.

Combining a sample-barcoded 5' primer with a J-beta primer mix, a second PCR ran for roughly 7 to 12 cycles. Each cDNA molecule, via a template-switch adaptor with 12 random nucleotides, was tagged. TCRdb independently ran MiXCR on the 5' RACE reads; one entry per CDR3 protein. The table has approximately 800,000 distinct CDR3 sequences, about 53% seen once. Germline V lookup: CDR1 LNHNV, CDR2 YYDKDF (reference sequence). CDR3 length: 16 residues. Trimming shortened V by 5 bases and J by 9 bases, and 26 bases separated the two germline ends. Regarding this clonotype: Its antigen is currently unknown.

The sequencing sample was made of blood. This sequence joins TRBV15 and TRBJ2-7, with D tentatively TRBD1 or TRBD2 (5 bases each). The TCR was taken from an elderly man in good health. CDR3 nucleotide sequence: TGTGCCACCAGCGGTGACACGGGACGGGGTTGGTTCCGGCAGTACTTC. It is translated as CATSGDTGRGWFRQYF.